This TCR beta chain originates from a study of PD-1 blockade in classical Hodgkin lymphoma (dated by TCRdb to 2019 to 2021). Study-level background: Nivolumab dosing was 3 mg/kg intravenously every 2 weeks, continuing until either disease progression or unacceptable toxicity. The study used CyTOF and TCR beta sequencing to define a peripheral blood immune signature of response to PD-1 blockade in classical Hodgkin lymphoma. The paper as a whole reports these results and caveats: By C4D1, a significant rise was seen in CD4+ TCR diversity but not in CD8+ TCR diversity (p=0.0027 vs p=0.16), and the rise was most apparent among complete responders (p=0.02). Trial patients achieving complete response had baseline diversity similar to newly diagnosed patients, whereas partial responders and progressors had significantly lower diversity. Newly diagnosed patients were reported to have lower baseline TCR diversity than healthy donors, and relapsed/refractory patients were reported to have lower baseline TCR diversity still. The study was restricted to a single clinical trial cohort, and the causes of repertoire differences, possibly disease activity or prior therapy, were left undefined. Diversity was lower in patients who began nivolumab less than 1 year after ASCT, so these patients were left out of later analyses to avoid confounding by immune reconstitution.

Genomic DNA was isolated using the Qiagen DNeasy kit from unsorted PBMCs as well as from negatively selected CD4+ and CD8+ fractions. TCR beta CDR3 regions were subjected to amplification by immunoSEQ multiplex PCR with primers that anneal to V and J segments. A synthetic immune receptor repertoire was used to minimize amplification bias, and any remaining bias was removed computationally after sequencing. Concerning the study's data processing: Repertoire diversity was quantified as the Shannon entropy index using custom Python scripts. Unsorted, CD4+ and CD8+ repertoires were analyzed separately, except for combined analyses in which CD4+ and CD8+ sequences were merged in silico. A clone was considered expanded if an increase in frequency of at least 2-fold after treatment relative to C1D1 was found, and a pseudocount of 0.5 was applied to clones undetected at baseline. Singleton clones were defined as clones with 0 or 1 copy at C1D1, and non-singleton clones were defined as clones with 2 or more copies. Clones expanded in unsorted samples were annotated as CD4+, CD8+ or unknown by matching protein sequences in sorted samples from the same patient. Wilcoxon tests on paired samples were used to test diversity changes from C1D1 to C4D1. The immuneACCESS repertoire file appears here via TCRdb, limited to in-frame rearrangements. These files lack a portion of the clones; in checked studies, under half of the deficit traces to unresolved V genes, and the cause of the others is not known. The V and J calls and clone size are taken from that table; D and trimming were inferred from the DNA. The table for this sample lists more than 60,000 clones; more than 90% of them were counted only once. Of the sample, 9.7% is held by the ten largest clones.

This clone is a singleton in its sample. There is no known antigen for this receptor. Base qualities are not provided; no much larger clone lies one nucleotide away. As encoded in the germline V gene (reference sequence), CDR1 is MNHEY while CDR2 is SMNVEV. There are 18 amino acids in the CDR3, from cysteine to phenylalanine inclusive. Of the read, only the CDR3 DNA is kept; its 54 bases are in frame from base 1. V loses 2 bases at its end and J loses 0 bases; junction bases beyond the gene matches: 9. The time point label of this sample denotes: cycle 1 day 1 (C1D1), immediately before nivolumab initiation. Every trial patient had relapsed after autologous stem cell transplantation, and cohorts A, B and C differed in prior brentuximab vedotin exposure. A total of around 59 patients with relapsed/refractory classical Hodgkin lymphoma made up the trial cohort, and each patient's best overall response was complete response, partial response or progressive disease. In the multi-cohort phase II CheckMate 205 trial, trial patients received single-agent nivolumab. An independent review committee assessed best overall response by applying the 2007 International Working Group response criteria. Trial PBMCs were obtained immediately prior to nivolumab initiation (C1D1) and on therapy at cycle 2 day 1 and cycle 4 day 1. After peripheral blood was drawn into 8 mL Vacutainer Cell Preparation Tubes, PBMCs were isolated by centrifugation and then cryopreserved.

In this chain, TRBV27 is recombined with TRBJ2-3, with 9 bases aligning to TRBD2. The sequencing used peripheral blood mononuclear cells (PBMCs), collected at baseline. This clonotype was sampled from a human donor with classical Hodgkin lymphoma. The DNA sequence is as follows: TGTGCCAGCAGTTTAATTGCGGGAGGGACTTATAGCACAGATACGCAGTATTTT. The encoded protein is CASSLIAGGTYSTDTQYF.